Below, 10 T cell receptor beta chains from the same sample are listed, as sequenced in a study of T-cell memory formation after mild COVID-19. TCRdb analysed the 5' RACE reads with MiXCR anew, one entry per CDR3 protein. This sample has hundreds of thousands of distinct CDR3 sequences; around an eighth occur once, and the top ten carry under 25%. Material for sequencing was PBMCs or a T cell subset sorted from them (not recorded which). Receptor source: a man aged 18 to 29 who had mild COVID-19 (a few samples of this study predate the infection). Cell type and time point are not known.

This clonotype was counted a few times. This chain uses TRBV12-3 or TRBV12-4 with TRBJ1-5; tentatively, D is TRBD1 (5 bases). The CDR3 spans 15 residues. V lost 5 bases, J lost 4 bases, and 15 bases lay in between. The CDR3 DNA reads TGTGCCAGCAGTGGGCAATTGGGACCGAATCAGCCCCAGCATTTT. Translation: CASSGQLGPNQPQHF.

This chain links TRBV7-2 with TRBJ2-3; D assignment may be TRBD1 or TRBD2 (7 bases each). Trimming shortened V by 2 bases and J by 2 bases, and 11 bases separated the two germline ends. Germline V gene lookup returns CDR1 SGHTA and CDR2 FQGNSA. The CDR3 runs 15 residues. The CDR3 DNA is TGTGCCAGCAGCTTACAGGGGGGGATCACAGATACGCAGTATTTT. Amino acid sequence: CASSLQGGITDTQYF.

This chain joins TRBV20-1 and TRBJ2-1, with D tentatively TRBD1 (5 bases). Trimming cost V 3 bases and J 8 bases, with 14 bases left between them. Germline lookup yields CDR1 DFQATT and CDR2 SNEGSKA (reference sequence). The CDR3 is 13 amino acids. The DNA for the CDR3 is TGCAGTGCTAGCAGGGTGGGAATCGATGAGCAGTTCTTC. Encoded protein: CSASRVGIDEQFF.

The chain recombines TRBV6-6 with TRBJ1-5; 7 bases match TRBD1. The length of the CDR3 is 13 residues. Germline V gene sequence: CDR1 MNHNY, CDR2 SVGAGI (reference sequence). V dropped 6 bases and J dropped 2; count of bases not matched to a gene: 1. The CDR3 coding sequence is TGTGCCAGCAGAGGACAGGGCAATCAGCCCCAGCATTTT. Translating gives CASRGQGNQPQHF.

The chain is built from TRBV20-1 and TRBJ1-1; D ambiguous. CDR3 length: 11 residues. Between the trimmed V and J ends, which lost 0 bases and 8 bases, there was a span of 7 bases. Germline assignment: CDR1 DFQATT and CDR2 SNEGSKA (reference sequence). The CDR3 DNA sequence: TGCAGTGCTAGAGATCGACTAGAAGCTTTCTTT. Translating gives CSARDRLEAFF.

This clonotype was observed a few times. The V call is TRBV7-9, the J call TRBJ2-5; 8 bases map to TRBD1. The germline V gene encodes CDR1 SEHNR and CDR2 FQNEAQ (reference sequence). V dropped 4 bases and J dropped 4; count of bases not matched to a gene: 8. The CDR3 covers 15 residues. CDR3 region: CASSSWDRSTETQYF. Written as DNA, the CDR3 is TGTGCCAGCAGCTCTTGGGACAGGTCCACAGAGACCCAGTACTTC. Based on the CDR3 plus reference TRBV7-9 and TRBJ2-5, the full variable domain is DTGVSQNPRHKITKRGQNVTFRCDPISEHNRLYWYRQTLGQGPEFLTYFQNEAQLEKSRLLSDRFSAERPKGSFSTLEIQRTEQGDSAMYLCASSSWDRSTETQYFGPGTRLLVL.

This clonotype showed up just a few times. This chain connects TRBV7-2 to TRBJ1-6; D not resolved. Germline V gives CDR1 SGHTA, CDR2 FQGNSA. CDR3 size: 14 residues. Trimming left V 2 bases short and J 6 bases short, with 8 bases between. CDR3 sequence (DNA): TGTGCCAGCAGCTTACAACTGATTAATTCACCCCTCCACTTT. Translation: CASSLQLINSPLHF.

Only a few counts were recorded for this clonotype. V is TRBV5-5 and J is TRBJ2-1; D is ambiguous. This CDR3 has 13 amino acids. Germline V gives CDR1 SGHKS, CDR2 YYEKEE (reference sequence). Trimming cost V 2 bases and J 4 bases, with 7 bases left between them. CDR3 nucleotide sequence: TGTGCCAGCAGCTTTGGACCATACAATGAGCAGTTCTTC. Protein product: CASSFGPYNEQFF.

Comments on this clonotype: Compared with germline, one end of the junction differs, possibly owing to a read error. V usage is TRBV7-2 and J usage is TRBJ2-7; D unresolved. This CDR3 has 13 residues. Germline V gene data show CDR1 as SGHTA and CDR2 as FQGNSA. The CDR3 coding sequence is TGTGCCAGCAGCTTTCGTATGGGCTACGATCAGTACTTC. Translating gives CASSFRMGYDQYF.

This clonotype was counted between two and nine times. The V and J genes are TRBV6-1 and TRBJ1-1, with 7 positions matching TRBD1. V was clipped by 7 bases and J by 6 bases; unmatched bases: 8. The CDR3 extends over 13 amino acids. Germline loops: CDR1 MNHNS, CDR2 SASEGT. The CDR3 bases are TGTGCCAGCAAGCGGGACAGTTCAGCTGAAGCTTTCTTT. Translating gives CASKRDSSAEAFF.